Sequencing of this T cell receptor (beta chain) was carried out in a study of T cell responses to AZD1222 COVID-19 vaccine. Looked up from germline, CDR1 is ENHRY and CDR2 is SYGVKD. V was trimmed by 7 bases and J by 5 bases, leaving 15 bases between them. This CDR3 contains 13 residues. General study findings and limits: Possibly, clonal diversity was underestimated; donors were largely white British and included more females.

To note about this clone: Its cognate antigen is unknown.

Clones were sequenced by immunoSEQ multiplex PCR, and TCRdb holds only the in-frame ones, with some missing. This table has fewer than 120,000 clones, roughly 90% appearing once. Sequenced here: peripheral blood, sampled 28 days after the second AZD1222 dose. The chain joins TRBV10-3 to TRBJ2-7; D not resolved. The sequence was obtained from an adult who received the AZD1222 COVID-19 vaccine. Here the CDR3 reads CAITTPNTHEQYF. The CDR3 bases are TGTGCCATCACGACGCCTAACACCCACGAGCAGTACTTC.